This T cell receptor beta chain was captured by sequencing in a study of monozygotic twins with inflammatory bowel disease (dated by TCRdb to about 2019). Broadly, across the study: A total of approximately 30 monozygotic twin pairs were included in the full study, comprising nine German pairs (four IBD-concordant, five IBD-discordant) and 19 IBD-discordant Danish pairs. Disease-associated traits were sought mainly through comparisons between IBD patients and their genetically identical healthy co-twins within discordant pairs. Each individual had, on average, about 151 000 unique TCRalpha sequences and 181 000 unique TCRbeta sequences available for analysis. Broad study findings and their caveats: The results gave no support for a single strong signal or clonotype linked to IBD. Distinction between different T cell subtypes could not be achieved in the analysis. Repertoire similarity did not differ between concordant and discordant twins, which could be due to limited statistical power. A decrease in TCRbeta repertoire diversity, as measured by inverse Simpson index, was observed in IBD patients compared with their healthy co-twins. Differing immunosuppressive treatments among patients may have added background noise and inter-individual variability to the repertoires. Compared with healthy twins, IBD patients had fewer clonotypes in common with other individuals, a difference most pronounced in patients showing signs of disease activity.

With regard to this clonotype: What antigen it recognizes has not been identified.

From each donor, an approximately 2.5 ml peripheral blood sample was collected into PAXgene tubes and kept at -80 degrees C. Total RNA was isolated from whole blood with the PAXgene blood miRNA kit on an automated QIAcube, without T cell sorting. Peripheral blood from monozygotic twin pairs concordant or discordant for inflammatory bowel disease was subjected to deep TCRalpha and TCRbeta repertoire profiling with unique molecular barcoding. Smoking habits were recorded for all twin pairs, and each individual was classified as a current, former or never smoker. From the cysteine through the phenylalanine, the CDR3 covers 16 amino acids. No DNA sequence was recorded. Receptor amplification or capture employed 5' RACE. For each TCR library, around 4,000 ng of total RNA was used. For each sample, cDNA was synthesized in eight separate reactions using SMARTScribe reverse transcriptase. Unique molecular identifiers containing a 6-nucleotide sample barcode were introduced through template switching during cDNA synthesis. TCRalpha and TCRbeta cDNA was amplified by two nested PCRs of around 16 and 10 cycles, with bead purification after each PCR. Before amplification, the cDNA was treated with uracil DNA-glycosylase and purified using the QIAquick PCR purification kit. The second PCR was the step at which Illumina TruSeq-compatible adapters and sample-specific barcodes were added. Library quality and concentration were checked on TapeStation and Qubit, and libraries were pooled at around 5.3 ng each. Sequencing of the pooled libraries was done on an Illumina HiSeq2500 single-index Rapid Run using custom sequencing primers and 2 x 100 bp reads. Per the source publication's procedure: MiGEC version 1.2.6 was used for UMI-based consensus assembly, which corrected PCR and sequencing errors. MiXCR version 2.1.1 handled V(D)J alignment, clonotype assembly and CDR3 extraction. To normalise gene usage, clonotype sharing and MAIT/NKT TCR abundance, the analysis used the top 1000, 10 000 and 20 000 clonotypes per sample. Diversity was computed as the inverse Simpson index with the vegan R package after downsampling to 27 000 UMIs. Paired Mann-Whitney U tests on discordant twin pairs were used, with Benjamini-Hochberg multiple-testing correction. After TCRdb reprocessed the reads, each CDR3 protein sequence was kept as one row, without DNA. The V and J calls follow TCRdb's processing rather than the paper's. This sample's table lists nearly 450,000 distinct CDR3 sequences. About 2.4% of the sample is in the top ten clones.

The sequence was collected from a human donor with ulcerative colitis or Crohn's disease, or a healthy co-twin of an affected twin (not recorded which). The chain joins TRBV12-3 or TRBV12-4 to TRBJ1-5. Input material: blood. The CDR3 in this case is CASSFGTAAIHQPQHF.